This T cell receptor beta chain was sequenced for a study of tumor-infiltrating lymphocytes in primary liver carcinoma. This clonotype was picked up many times. The researchers obtained blood RNA from unsorted whole blood and also extracted germline DNA. Production of TCR beta cDNA used 500 ng total RNA together with a constant-region primer. Modified slightly, ARM-PCR produced TCR beta libraries over three nested multiplex PCR rounds. The first two PCR rounds, approximately 10 cycles each, used TRBV1-TRBV30 forward primers and a C-beta reverse primer. TCRdb ran MiXCR on the multiplex PCR reads and lists one entry per CDR3 protein. The data contain 300,000 to 350,000 distinct CDR3 sequences, about 50% of them seen just once; the ten biggest clones take up over 15%. The germline V gene encodes CDR1 SGHAT and CDR2 FQNNGV. V lost 3 bases and J lost 7; bases outside the gene matches: 10. This CDR3 has 15 amino acids.

The receptor was isolated from a woman under 40 with primary liver carcinoma and hepatitis B virus infection. V is TRBV11-2 and J is TRBJ1-2, with 8 bases identical to TRBD1. The sequencing sample was made of peripheral blood. For the CDR3, the DNA is TGTGCCAGCAGCTTCCTTACGCAGGGGGCAAGTGGCTACACCTTC. It specifies CASSFLTQGASGYTF.